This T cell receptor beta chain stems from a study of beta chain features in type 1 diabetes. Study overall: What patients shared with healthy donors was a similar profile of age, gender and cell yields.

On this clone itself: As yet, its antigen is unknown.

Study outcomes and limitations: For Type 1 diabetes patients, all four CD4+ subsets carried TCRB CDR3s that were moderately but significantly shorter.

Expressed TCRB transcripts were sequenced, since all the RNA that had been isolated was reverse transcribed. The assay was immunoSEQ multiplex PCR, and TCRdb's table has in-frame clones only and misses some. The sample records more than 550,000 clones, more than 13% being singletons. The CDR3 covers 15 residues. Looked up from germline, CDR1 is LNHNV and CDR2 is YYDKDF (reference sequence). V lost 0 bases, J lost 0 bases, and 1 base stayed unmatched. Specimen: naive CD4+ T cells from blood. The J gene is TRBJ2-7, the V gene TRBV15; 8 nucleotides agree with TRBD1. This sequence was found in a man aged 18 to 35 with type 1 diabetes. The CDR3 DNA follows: TGTGCCACCAGCAGAGAAGGACAGGGCTCCTACGAGCAGTACTTC. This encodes CATSREGQGSYEQYF.